Sequencing of this TCR beta chain was carried out in a study of cytomegalovirus exposure and HLA in healthy donors. The study, taken as a whole, reports: As a later analysis showed, a missense DCLRE1C variant was linked to trimming of TCR beta V- and J-genes. Prior analysis indicated that the majority of TCR beta V segments exhibited productivity approximately 87% or approximately 30% of the time. One later analysis reportedly identified an Asian-associated ancestry cluster that showed fewer N-insertions than the approximately 670-donor mean. Reports indicated that the classifier achieved high specificity and sensitivity in diagnosing cytomegalovirus status.

V lost 1 base to trimming and J lost 3 bases; unmatched junction nucleotides: 5. The CDR3 runs 16 residues. The germline CDR1 and CDR2 sequences are MDHEN and SYDVKM. With 60 Vbeta and 13 Jbeta primers, the PCR was carried out. TCRdb's table, derived via immunoSEQ multiplex PCR, lists solely in-frame clones and lacks some. The sample consists of fewer than 150,000 clones, under 85% of them appearing once. Details on this clone: What it recognizes is unknown.

V gene TRBV28 combines with J gene TRBJ2-5; 10 nucleotides align to TRBD2. Input material: PBMCs. This TCR was sampled from a man younger than 45 in good health and CMV-seronegative. The CDR3 protein is CASSLSLAGKKETQYF. The CDR3 DNA is TGTGCCAGCAGTTTATCACTAGCGGGAAAGAAAGAGACCCAGTACTTC.